This T cell receptor beta chain came from a study of cytomegalovirus exposure and HLA in healthy donors. Broader study findings: The study recorded some 160 TCR beta chains that were cytomegalovirus-associated. In the roughly 120 validation repertoires, a later analysis found that first-cohort TCR clusters tended to co-occur.

Sequencing was performed with immunoSEQ multiplex PCR; in TCRdb, only in-frame clones are kept and a portion is missing. The sample has tens of thousands of clones, just under 95% seen once; the top ten hold 1.2% to 1.5%. CDR1 is KGHSH and CDR2 is LQKENI in the germline V gene. The germline V and J ends were trimmed by 2 bases and 0 bases, with 13 bases remaining between them. This CDR3 contains 16 residues. As for this clone: Its matching antigen is unknown.

This receptor was obtained from a man between 18 and 35 years old in good health and CMV-seropositive. The gene calls are TRBV18 and TRBJ1-2; D is undetermined. The sample comprised PBMCs. The CDR3 sequence is CASSPILGASNYGYTF. Written as DNA, the CDR3 is TGTGCCAGCTCACCAATTCTTGGAGCCTCTAACTATGGCTACACCTTC. Using reference TRBV18 and TRBJ1-2 for the parts outside the CDR3, the full variable domain is NAGVMQNPRHLVRRRGQEARLRCSPMKGHSHVYWYRQLPEEGLKFMVYLQKENIIDESGMPKERFSAEFPKEGPSILRIQQVVRGDSAAYFCASSPILGASNYGYTFGSGTRLTVV.